Below are 14 T cell receptor beta chains sequenced from a single sample in a study of T cells after yellow fever vaccination. TCRdb independently ran MiXCR on the 5' RACE reads; one entry per CDR3 protein. This table has 500,000 to 650,000 distinct CDR3 sequences, about a sixth appearing once. Sequenced here: PBMCs, sampled about 5 days after the first yellow fever vaccination. These receptors all stem from a young man who received the YFV17D yellow fever vaccine.

This chain joins TRBV20-1 and TRBJ1-3, with D perhaps matching TRBD1 (6 bases). The germline V gene has CDR1 DFQATT and CDR2 SNEGSKA (reference sequence). Trimming shortened V by 5 bases and J by 0 bases, and 11 bases separated the two germline ends. This CDR3 region has 14 residues. Written as DNA, the CDR3 is TGCAGTGCTGAGAGGACAGACTCTGGAAACACCATATATTTT. Translating gives CSAERTDSGNTIYF.

The J gene is TRBJ2-1, the V gene TRBV7-2; D remains ambiguous. CDR3 size: 13 residues. Germline V lookup: CDR1 SGHTA, CDR2 FQGNSA. V lost 5 bases and J 9 bases, leaving 14 bases between the germline ends. CDR3 bases: TGTGCCAGCAGCCCGCATCGGTTCGTTGAGCAGTTCTTC. The encoded protein is CASSPHRFVEQFF.

This clonotype was counted between two and nine times. The chain uses TRBV5-1 and TRBJ2-3; D perhaps matches TRBD1 (5 bases). This CDR3 is built from 16 residues. V lost 0 bases and J lost 0, with 11 bases in between. In germline, CDR1 is SGHRS, CDR2 YFSETQ. CDR3 protein: CASSLGQSFSTDTQYF. CDR3 nucleotide sequence: TGCGCCAGCAGCTTGGGACAGAGCTTTAGCACAGATACGCAGTATTTT.

CDR3 DNA: TGTGCCAGCAGTTACTCCTATGTCAGCAGGGGAACGGATACGCAGTATTTT. Protein product: CASSYSYVSRGTDTQYF. This chain links TRBV6-2 or TRBV6-3 with TRBJ2-3; weak D call: TRBD1 (6 bases). CDR1 is MNHEY and CDR2 is SVGEGT in the germline V gene. The CDR3 is 17 residues long. Trimming pared 0 bases from V and 6 bases from J, leaving 19 bases between.

V and J are TRBV6-5 and TRBJ2-1; the D gene is possibly TRBD1 (6 bases). Trimming removed 1 base from V and 9 bases from J, with 16 bases in between. Germline assignment: CDR1 MNHEY and CDR2 SVGAGI. The CDR3 extends over 15 amino acids. The CDR3 here is CASSYFQGRAREQFF. As DNA, the CDR3 is TGTGCCAGCAGTTACTTTCAGGGGCGCGCGCGTGAGCAGTTCTTC.

The V and J genes are TRBV12-5 and TRBJ1-5; D is possibly TRBD1 (5 bases). Germline V gives CDR1 LGHNT, CDR2 FRNRAP. The V gene lost 6 bases and the J gene lost 9 bases, with 18 bases spanning the gap. The CDR3 length is 14 residues. The CDR3 is CASGPQTAPWPQHF. In DNA form, the CDR3 reads TGTGCTAGTGGCCCCCAGACAGCCCCTTGGCCCCAGCATTTT.

This sequence joins TRBV4-3 and TRBJ2-4, with 9 bases fitting TRBD1. The CDR3 runs to 19 residues. Trimming cost V 0 bases and J 3 bases; bases outside gene matches: 12. The V gene's germline CDR1 is LGHNA and CDR2 YSLEER. In nucleotides, the CDR3 is TGCGCCAGCAGCCAAGATTCGCCACAGACAGGGGGAGACAAAAACATTCAGTACTTC. Its translation is CASSQDSPQTGGDKNIQYF.

This clonotype appeared a few times. The chain joins TRBV9 to TRBJ2-3; the D is unclear. Trimming removed 2 bases from V and 0 bases from J, with 10 bases in between. CDR3 length: 15 amino acids. Per germline, CDR1 SGDLS and CDR2 YYNGEE. This CDR3 is CASSVSSPSTDTQYF. Written as DNA, the CDR3 is TGTGCCAGCAGCGTCAGTAGTCCTAGCACAGATACGCAGTATTTT.

This chain uses TRBV4-3 with TRBJ1-2, with 8 bases fitting TRBD1. Germline-derived CDR1 and CDR2 are LGHNA and YSLEER. The CDR3 is made up of 17 amino acids. Trimming cost V 5 bases and J 7 bases; bases outside gene matches: 18. For the CDR3, the DNA is TGCGCCAGCAGCTTCGCCACAGGGGGTATCGACCCAGCTGGCTACACCTTC. Protein product: CASSFATGGIDPAGYTF.

The table lists this clonotype with a few counts. The gene calls are TRBV24-1 and TRBJ2-7; 10 positions match TRBD2. V was pared by 3 bases and J by 4 bases, with 11 bases of the junction left unmatched. This CDR3 is built from 17 residues. Germline V gene lookup returns CDR1 KGHDR and CDR2 SFDVKD. The CDR3 loop is CATSDGTSGDTLYEQYF. For the CDR3, the DNA is TGTGCCACCAGTGATGGCACTAGCGGGGATACCCTTTACGAGCAGTACTTC.

This clonotype was seen a few times. CDR3 coding DNA: TGTGCCAGCAGTGTTGGGCGGTACAATGAGCAGTTCTTC. Translation: CASSVGRYNEQFF. This sequence joins TRBV25-1 and TRBJ2-1; D is undetermined. This CDR3 contains 13 residues. V lost 4 bases and J 4 bases, leaving 8 bases between the germline ends. Germline V gene sequence: CDR1 MGHDK, CDR2 SYGVNS.

V gene TRBV7-3 combines with J gene TRBJ2-3; TRBD2 is a possible D gene (6 bases). The length of the CDR3 is 18 residues. Germline CDR1 and CDR2: SGHTA and FQGTGA. V lost 2 bases to trimming and J lost 6 bases, with 24 bases between them. CDR3 bases: TGTGCCAGCAGCTTAGGGGCGGGACGGGGAACGCACGGCGATACGCAGTATTTT. Its translation: CASSLGAGRGTHGDTQYF.

The chain recombines TRBV4-3 with TRBJ2-1; the D is unclear. Germline assignment: CDR1 LGHNA and CDR2 YSLEER. The CDR3 covers 15 residues. Trimming stripped 0 bases from V and 6 bases from J, with 12 bases between. DNA of the CDR3: TGCGCCAGCAGCCAAGATGGCAGTCTAGTCAATGAGCAGTTCTTC. Protein product: CASSQDGSLVNEQFF.

V and J are TRBV7-3 and TRBJ1-1, with a weak D call TRBD1 (5 bases). Germline-derived CDR1 and CDR2 are SGHTA and FQGTGA. The CDR3 is 17 amino acids. The V gene lost 2 bases and the J gene lost 0 bases, with 16 bases spanning the gap. The CDR3 spells CASSLLLVGTVNTEAFF. For the CDR3, the DNA is TGTGCCAGCAGCTTACTCCTAGTCGGGACGGTGAACACTGAAGCTTTCTTT. The full variable domain, in which reference TRBV7-3 and TRBJ1-1 provide the parts outside the CDR3, is GAGVSQTPSNKVTEKGKYVELRCDPISGHTALYWYRQSLGQGPEFLIYFQGTGAADDSGLPNDRFFAVRPEGSVSTLKIQRTERGDSAVYLCASSLLLVGTVNTEAFFGQGTRLTVV.